The next 26 T cell receptor beta chains were all read from a single sample in a study of cytomegalovirus exposure and HLA in healthy donors. PCR employed 60 Vbeta and 13 Jbeta primers. Some clones are missing from TCRdb's copy, which holds only in-frame ones; the method was immunoSEQ multiplex PCR. This sample yields about 86,000 clones, of which roughly 74% are seen a single time; approximately 5.7% belongs to the top ten. Sequencing was performed on PBMCs. The receptors shown here come from a woman between 50 and 59 years old in good health and CMV-seropositive.

The chain recombines TRBV19 with TRBJ1-5, with TRBD1 as a possible D gene (6 bases). V was clipped by 5 bases and J by 2 bases, with 13 bases between them. Germline V CDR1 and CDR2: LNHDA, SQIVND (reference sequence). CDR3 size: 15 residues. CDR3 amino acids: CASSLPQGGNQPQHF. CDR3 bases: TGTGCCAGTAGTCTACCACAGGGCGGCAATCAGCCCCAGCATTTT.

V is TRBV30 and J is TRBJ1-1; D is perhaps TRBD1 (6 bases). Germline V gives CDR1 GTSNPN, CDR2 SVGIG (reference sequence). CDR3 length equals 13 residues. V was trimmed by 4 bases and J by 7 bases, leaving 16 bases between them. The CDR3 coding sequence is TGTGCCTGGACCAGAGACAGGAACCTTGAAGCTTTCTTT. This encodes CAWTRDRNLEAFF.

The gene calls are TRBV25-1 and TRBJ1-2, with unresolved D. V was clipped by 4 bases and J by 5 bases, with 5 bases between them. The CDR3 runs to 11 residues. The germline CDR1 and CDR2 sequences are MGHDK and SYGVNS. The chain's CDR3 is CASSGGYGYTF. The CDR3, as DNA: TGTGCCAGCAGTGGCGGTTATGGCTACACCTTC.

The V gene is TRBV28, the J gene TRBJ1-5; no reliable D call. CDR1 is MDHEN and CDR2 is SYDVKM in the germline V gene. The V and J ends lost 3 bases and 0 bases respectively, with 9 bases between them. The CDR3 runs 15 residues. Here the CDR3 reads CASSFTRISNQPQHF. In nucleotides, the CDR3 is TGTGCCAGCAGTTTTACCAGAATTAGCAATCAGCCCCAGCATTTT.

This chain uses TRBV30 with TRBJ1-4; a possible D gene is TRBD1 (6 bases). CDR1 is GTSNPN and CDR2 is SVGIG in the germline V gene (reference sequence). CDR3 length equals 12 residues. Trimming removed 1 base at V and 6 bases at J, with 6 bases between. This chain's CDR3 is CAWSAGDEKLFF. The CDR3 DNA reads TGTGCCTGGAGTGCAGGGGATGAAAAACTGTTTTTT.

This chain uses TRBV18 with TRBJ1-5; D is unclear. Germline lookup yields CDR1 KGHSH and CDR2 LQKENI. V lost 4 bases to trimming and J lost 5 bases, with 9 bases between them. CDR3 length: 13 amino acids. This CDR3 reads CASSLNFDQPQHF. The CDR3 nucleotides are TGTGCCAGCTCACTGAACTTTGATCAGCCCCAGCATTTT.

This chain connects TRBV2 to TRBJ1-5, with TRBD1 matching 8 bases. Germline assignment: CDR1 SNHLY and CDR2 FYNNEI. The CDR3 consists of 15 residues. V dropped 6 bases and J dropped 3; count of bases not matched to a gene: 7. CDR3 protein: CASSAGTGANQPQHF. DNA for the CDR3: TGTGCCAGCAGCGCCGGGACAGGCGCCAATCAGCCCCAGCATTTT.

The gene calls are TRBV6-5 and TRBJ1-2; perhaps TRBD1 as D (6 bases). Germline V gene lookup returns CDR1 MNHEY and CDR2 SVGAGI. The CDR3 covers 13 residues. V lost 7 bases and J lost 3, with 12 bases in between. CDR3 nucleotide sequence: TGTGCCAGCATAGCGACAGGAGACTATGGCTACACCTTC. It codes for CASIATGDYGYTF.

The V call is TRBV19, the J call TRBJ2-2, with a possible D match to TRBD1 (7 bases). From germline, CDR1 is LNHDA and CDR2 SQIVND (reference sequence). The CDR3 is made up of 16 amino acids. V was clipped by 4 bases and J by 4 bases, with 16 bases between them. The CDR3 protein is CASSTLARGRTGELFF. In DNA, the CDR3 is TGTGCCAGTAGTACCCTAGCGAGGGGGCGCACCGGGGAGCTGTTTTTT.

Only one count was recorded for this clone. The rearrangement uses TRBV5-1 and TRBJ2-5, with 11 nucleotides matching TRBD2. The CDR3 covers 18 residues. V was clipped by 1 base and J by 5 bases; unmatched bases: 13. Germline values: CDR1 SGHRS, CDR2 YFSETQ. The CDR3 loop reads CASSLTLAGGPNSETQYF. CDR3 nucleotide sequence: TGCGCCAGCAGCTTGACATTAGCGGGAGGGCCTAATAGCGAGACCCAGTACTTC.

This clone was observed once. The chain links TRBV6-6 to TRBJ2-7; 8 nucleotides align to TRBD1. The germline CDR1 and CDR2 sequences are MNHNY and SVGAGI (reference sequence). V gave up 5 bases and J gave up 2 bases; unmatched junction bases: 5. This CDR3 is built from 14 residues. The CDR3, as DNA: TGTGCCAGCAGTCTCGGACAGGGTACCTACGAGCAGTACTTC. Translating it yields CASSLGQGTYEQYF.

This sequence joins TRBV19 and TRBJ2-7, with TRBD2 matching over 10 bases. This CDR3 contains 16 residues. Germline values: CDR1 LNHDA, CDR2 SQIVND (reference sequence). The V segment lost 6 bases and the J segment 4 bases; nucleotides outside the gene matches: 12. The DNA of the CDR3 is TGTGCCAGTAGCCCCGGACTAGCGGAAAATAGGTACGAGCAGTACTTC. This codes for CASSPGLAENRYEQYF.

This clone was recorded once. This chain uses TRBV5-1 with TRBJ2-3; 9 nucleotides match TRBD2. CDR1 is SGHRS, CDR2 YFSETQ, per germline. The CDR3 is made up of 17 amino acids. V shed 1 base and J 5 bases; nucleotides not matched to a gene: 11. The CDR3 DNA sequence: TGCGCCAGCAGCTTGTCCGGGACTAGCCGTGGGAGAGATACGCAGTATTTT. The encoded protein is CASSLSGTSRGRDTQYF.

The J gene is TRBJ1-5, the V gene TRBV19, with 9 nucleotides matching TRBD1. CDR1 is LNHDA and CDR2 is SQIVND in the germline V gene (reference sequence). J gave up 2 bases and V 3 bases, and 5 bases lay outside the gene matches. This CDR3 has 16 amino acids. CDR3 amino acids: CASSIWTGDRNQPQHF. CDR3 nucleotide sequence: TGTGCCAGTAGTATTTGGACAGGGGATCGCAATCAGCCCCAGCATTTT.

With respect to this clone: Relative to the germline gene, one junction end is altered; a read error may explain this. This specimen includes other DNA sequences encoding the same CDR3. The chain is built from TRBV6-7 and TRBJ1-1; D is perhaps TRBD1 (6 bases). TRBV6-7 is recorded as an ORF, its role being uncertain. CDR3 length equals 15 residues. The CDR3 loop reads CASSYGPGENREAFF. CDR3 nucleotides: TGTGCCAGTAGTTACGGGCCAGGGGAAAATAGAGAAGCTTTCTTT.

The J gene is TRBJ1-1, the V gene TRBV30, with D possibly matching TRBD1 (6 bases). Looked up from germline, CDR1 is GTSNPN and CDR2 is SVGIG (reference sequence). CDR3 length equals 14 residues. V lost 2 bases and J lost 4, with 14 bases in between. The CDR3 reads CAWSYGIQGTEAFF. The CDR3 DNA is TGTGCCTGGAGTTATGGGATACAGGGCACTGAAGCTTTCTTT.

This rearrangement joins TRBV18 to TRBJ1-5; a possible D gene is TRBD1 (6 bases). This CDR3 spans 13 amino acids. CDR1 and CDR2 from the germline V gene are KGHSH and LQKENI. Trimming removed 3 bases at V and 10 bases at J, with 13 bases between. The CDR3 DNA reads TGTGCCAGCTCACCGGGACAAACCTCCCCCCAGCATTTT. Its translation is CASSPGQTSPQHF.

This rearrangement joins TRBV29-1 to TRBJ2-3; 8 nucleotides match TRBD1. The CDR3 has 16 residues. The germline V gene encodes CDR1 SQVTM and CDR2 ANQGSEA. V lost 0 bases, J lost 2 bases, and 7 bases stayed unmatched. CDR3 sequence reads: CSVEDLRTGHTDTQYF. The CDR3 DNA sequence: TGCAGCGTTGAAGATTTGAGGACAGGGCACACAGATACGCAGTATTTT.

V and J are TRBV4-1 and TRBJ2-7; 9 bases align to TRBD2. J lost 3 bases, V lost 1 base, and 4 bases had no gene match. Germline-derived CDR1 and CDR2 are MGHRA and YSYEKL. This CDR3 has 15 amino acids. Here the CDR3 reads CASSQVTSGNYEQYF. The DNA of the CDR3 is TGCGCCAGCAGCCAAGTGACTAGCGGAAACTACGAGCAGTACTTC.

This clone was seen a few times. The V and J genes are TRBV7-2 and TRBJ1-2, with TRBD1 matching 9 bases. The CDR3 consists of 15 residues. V shed 5 bases, J shed 7 bases, and the junction held 11 bases outside the gene matches. Germline V lookup: CDR1 SGHTA, CDR2 FQGNSA. The CDR3: CASSQDRGSMSGYTF. CDR3 sequence (DNA): TGTGCCAGCAGCCAGGACAGGGGATCGATGAGTGGCTACACCTTC. Variable domain in full (rest from reference TRBV7-2 and TRBJ1-2): GAGVSQSPSNKVTEKGKDVELRCDPISGHTALYWYRQSLGQGLEFLIYFQGNSAPDKSGLPSDRFSAERTGGSVSTLTIQRTQQEDSAVYLCASSQDRGSMSGYTFGSGTRLTVV.

The rearrangement links TRBV7-8 to TRBJ2-2; tentatively, D is TRBD2 (6 bases). Germline V gives CDR1 SGHVS, CDR2 FQNEAQ. The germline V and J ends were trimmed by 1 base and 6 bases, with 9 bases remaining between them. This CDR3 is 14 amino acids long. CDR3 amino acids: CASSLVLAAGELFF. The CDR3 DNA is TGTGCCAGCAGCTTAGTACTAGCAGCCGGGGAGCTGTTTTTT.

V usage is TRBV6-5 and J usage is TRBJ2-7; TRBD1 aligns across 8 bases. CDR3 length equals 15 residues. The germline V gene encodes CDR1 MNHEY and CDR2 SVGAGI. V shed 5 bases, J shed 0 bases, and the junction held 6 bases outside the gene matches. The CDR3 is CASSLQTGASYEQYF. The DNA of the CDR3 is TGTGCCAGCAGTCTCCAGACAGGGGCCTCCTACGAGCAGTACTTC.

The V call is TRBV27, the J call TRBJ1-5, with a possible D match to TRBD1 (5 bases). This CDR3 has 14 residues. CDR1 is MNHEY, CDR2 SMNVEV, per germline (reference sequence). V lost 3 bases and J 4 bases, leaving 10 bases between the germline ends. The CDR3 is CASSFSRGNQPQHF. CDR3 nucleotide sequence: TGTGCCAGCAGTTTTAGCCGGGGGAATCAGCCCCAGCATTTT.

The sample holds a few counts of this clone. The conserved phenylalanine or tryptophan normally closing the CDR3 is absent here, so this likely arose from a read error. The J gene is TRBJ2-6, the V gene TRBV19, with D unresolved. The V end was cut by 5 bases, the J end by 1 base, with 9 bases between. The V gene's germline CDR1 is LNHDA and CDR2 SQIVND (reference sequence). The CDR3 length is 15 residues. CDR3 DNA sequence: TGTGCCAGTAGTTGGCAGTTATCTGGGGCCAACGTCCTGACTGTC. Its translation: CASSWQLSGANVLTV.

V gene TRBV7-9 combines with J gene TRBJ2-1, with 9 bases lining up with TRBD2. The CDR3 length is 13 residues. Unmatched junction bases numbered 5, after V lost 7 bases and J lost 7 bases. Germline V gives CDR1 SEHNR, CDR2 FQNEAQ (reference sequence). CDR3 DNA sequence: TGTGCCAGCACGGGCAGCGGGAGGAATGAGCAGTTCTTC. This encodes CASTGSGRNEQFF.

The chain links TRBV11-2 to TRBJ2-1; 7 bases align to TRBD2. The CDR3 is 15 amino acids. Trimming removed 2 bases from V and 5 bases from J; junction bases left unmatched: 6. In germline, CDR1 is SGHAT, CDR2 FQNNGV. This CDR3 reads CASSLSLGGHNEQFF. CDR3 DNA: TGTGCCAGCAGCTTATCCTTGGGAGGGCACAATGAGCAGTTCTTC.